The source of this TCR beta chain is a study of technical replicates of blood from a few donors. Repertoires were generated with immunoSEQ multiplex PCR, while TCRdb's copy carries only in-frame clones and drops some. The table has about 67,000 clones, nearly 98% seen once. This CDR3 comprises 15 residues. V lost 1 base to trimming and J lost 2 bases; unmatched junction nucleotides: 0. From germline, CDR1 is SGHAT and CDR2 FQNNGV. This clone appeared a single time. The receptor was derived from a human donor in good health. The sequencing sample was made of T cells isolated from PBMCs. The V gene is TRBV11-2, the J gene TRBJ2-7; 12 nucleotides line up with TRBD2. DNA of the CDR3: TGTGCCAGCAGCTTAGGACTAGCGGGAGCCTACGAGCAGTACTTC. Translating gives CASSLGLAGAYEQYF.